The 28 T cell receptor beta chains listed next were all sequenced from one sample in a study of shared clonotypes between healthy human individuals (dated by TCRdb to 2019 to 2021). Libraries were constructed by the immunoSEQ multiplex PCR assay. TCRdb took over this immuneACCESS table, retaining in-frame rearrangements with V and J assigned. Such tables are incomplete; in checked studies, under half of the missing clones stem from an unresolved V gene, and the remainder is unexplained. This sample is represented by 2 million or so clones; 95% of them were singletons. The ten largest clones add up to roughly 0.13% of the sample. The sample was naive CD4+ T cells sorted from blood. What this sample's cell subset or site label stands for: CD45RA+ positively selected. These receptors were collected from a man younger than 35 in good health.

The rearrangement joins TRBV4-3 to TRBJ1-6; 11 nucleotides agree with TRBD1. The CDR3 runs to 18 residues. J was trimmed by 0 bases and V by 2 bases; bases with no gene match: 3. Germline CDR1 reads LGHNA; CDR2 reads YSLEER. The CDR3 sequence: CASSQSGTGGSYNSPLHF. The CDR3, as DNA: TGCGCCAGCAGCCAATCTGGGACAGGGGGCTCCTATAATTCACCCCTCCACTTT.

The chain is built from TRBV30 and TRBJ1-3, with a tentative D call TRBD1 (5 bases). Germline V gene sequence: CDR1 GTSNPN, CDR2 SVGIG (reference sequence). Trimming took off 5 bases at V and 0 bases at J, with 11 bases between the two ends. This CDR3 has 14 amino acids. The CDR3 reads CAWATAYSGNTIYF. As DNA, the CDR3 is TGTGCCTGGGCGACAGCCTACTCTGGAAACACCATATATTTT.

Worth noting for this clone: This specimen includes other DNA sequences encoding the same CDR3. V usage is TRBV30 and J usage is TRBJ2-7, with D uncertain. Germline V gene data show CDR1 as GTSNPN and CDR2 as SVGIG (reference sequence). V lost 0 bases to trimming and J lost 5 bases, with 5 bases between them. This CDR3 is 11 amino acids long. In DNA, the CDR3 is TGTGCCTGGAGTGTTTCCCACGAGCAGTACTTC. Translated: CAWSVSHEQYF.

The chain employs TRBV5-1 and TRBJ2-1, with 9 nucleotides matching TRBD2. V lost 2 bases, J lost 4 bases, and 4 bases stayed unmatched. The CDR3 loop spans 15 amino acids. In germline, CDR1 is SGHRS, CDR2 YFSETQ. The CDR3 region has the DNA TGCGCCAGCAGCTTCGACAGCGGGAGGTACAATGAGCAGTTCTTC. Protein sequence: CASSFDSGRYNEQFF.

V gene TRBV30 combines with J gene TRBJ1-1; 10 bases line up with TRBD1. Per the germline V gene, CDR1 is GTSNPN and CDR2 is SVGIG (reference sequence). V dropped 3 bases and J dropped 4; count of bases not matched to a gene: 5. This CDR3 spans 14 amino acids. CDR3 sequence reads: CAWRGQGRGTEAFF. Written as DNA, the CDR3 is TGTGCCTGGAGGGGACAGGGGAGAGGCACTGAAGCTTTCTTT.

This rearrangement joins TRBV7-2 to TRBJ2-1, with 14 bases fitting TRBD2. With V trimmed by 4 bases and J by 0 bases, 2 bases remained unmatched. The CDR3 spans 17 residues. Per the germline V gene, CDR1 is SGHTA and CDR2 is FQGNSA. The CDR3 sequence: CASSSGTSGSSYNEQFF. The CDR3 DNA reads TGTGCCAGCAGCTCGGGGACTAGCGGGAGCTCCTACAATGAGCAGTTCTTC.

CDR3 coding DNA: TGTGCCAGCATGTCCCAGTTAAAACTTCTAAATGAAAAACTGTTTTTT. Protein product: CASMSQLKLLNEKLFF. The chain carries TRBV2 and TRBJ1-4, with D uncertain. Trimming removed 7 bases from V and 5 bases from J, with 20 bases in between. This CDR3 is 16 amino acids long. Per the germline V gene, CDR1 is SNHLY and CDR2 is FYNNEI.

This chain connects TRBV27 to TRBJ1-5; a possible D gene is TRBD1 (5 bases). There are 15 residues in the CDR3. Germline V gives CDR1 MNHEY, CDR2 SMNVEV (reference sequence). V was clipped by 7 bases and J by 6 bases, with 19 bases between them. The CDR3 is CASMDWGDVGQPQHF. In DNA form, the CDR3 reads TGTGCCAGCATGGATTGGGGGGATGTGGGTCAGCCCCAGCATTTT.

The chain has TRBV29-1 and TRBJ1-2; 10 nucleotides match TRBD1. The germline V gene has CDR1 SQVTM and CDR2 ANQGSEA. The CDR3 has 16 amino acids. J lost 2 bases, V lost 3 bases, and 9 bases had no gene match. CDR3 sequence: CSVDRDRGLRNYGYTF. Here the CDR3 DNA reads TGCAGCGTTGATCGGGACAGGGGTCTCCGAAACTATGGCTACACCTTC.

The V gene is TRBV7-9, the J gene TRBJ2-7; no firm D call. Per the germline V gene, CDR1 is SEHNR and CDR2 is FQNEAQ (reference sequence). This CDR3 contains 14 residues. V lost 2 bases and J lost 3, with 11 bases in between. The CDR3 DNA follows: TGTGCCAGCAGCTTACTAACCCTCGGCTACGAGCAGTACTTC. Translation gives CASSLLTLGYEQYF. Full variable domain (remainder filled in from reference TRBV7-9 and TRBJ2-7): DTGVSQNPRHKITKRGQNVTFRCDPISEHNRLYWYRQTLGQGPEFLTYFQNEAQLEKSRLLSDRFSAERPKGSFSTLEIQRTEQGDSAMYLCASSLLTLGYEQYFGPGTRLTVT.

The CDR3 nucleotides are TGCGCCAGCAGCTTGCATGCGGGGACCTACGAGCAGTACTTC. Its protein product is CASSLHAGTYEQYF. V and J are TRBV5-1 and TRBJ2-7; D perhaps matches TRBD2 (6 bases). V lost 1 base and J 2 bases, leaving 10 bases between the germline ends. The germline V gene encodes CDR1 SGHRS and CDR2 YFSETQ. The CDR3 has 14 residues.

Turning to this clone: Mismatch with germline at one junction end may stem from a read error. This chain joins TRBV7-7 and TRBJ1-1, with 9 bases lining up with TRBD1. CDR1 is SSHAT, CDR2 FNYEAQ, per germline (reference sequence). The CDR3 totals 14 residues. The CDR3 loop reads CASSPGTGLTEAFF. Here the CDR3 DNA reads TGTGCTAGCAGCCCCGGGACAGGGTTAACTGAAGCTTTCTTT.

The chain joins TRBV11-2 to TRBJ1-2; D uncertain. Trimming pared 7 bases from V and 8 bases from J, leaving 14 bases between. CDR1 and CDR2 (germline): SGHAT, FQNNGV. The CDR3 extends over 12 amino acids. CDR3 in amino acids: CASTPKGDGYTF. In DNA form, the CDR3 reads TGTGCCAGCACCCCCAAGGGCGACGGCTACACCTTC.

The V and J genes are TRBV21-1 and TRBJ2-5. TRBV21-1 is labeled a pseudogene. This CDR3 is built from 12 residues. The CDR3 region has the DNA TGTGCCAGCATAGGTGGTTGTGAGACCCAGTACTTC. Translation: CASIGGCETQYF.

This chain uses TRBV30 with TRBJ2-3; no reliable D call. The CDR3 contains 13 residues. Trimming took 0 bases from V and 2 from J, leaving 6 bases between them. Germline V lookup: CDR1 GTSNPN, CDR2 SVGIG (reference sequence). CDR3 protein: CAWSVPNTDTQYF. The CDR3 DNA reads TGTGCCTGGAGTGTCCCTAACACAGATACGCAGTATTTT.

This clone was observed once. The chain combines TRBV6-5 with TRBJ1-6; D is ambiguous. This CDR3 has 14 amino acids. In germline, CDR1 is MNHEY, CDR2 SVGAGI. V was cut by 2 bases and J by 7 bases, with 9 bases left in between. The CDR3 nucleotides read TGTGCCAGCAGTTACAGGGAGGCCAATTCACCCCTCCACTTT. It encodes CASSYREANSPLHF.

This chain joins TRBV29-1 and TRBJ2-3; D is undetermined. Per germline, CDR1 SQVTM and CDR2 ANQGSEA. The CDR3 runs to 8 residues. The CDR3 DNA reads as TGCAGATTAGATACGCAGTATTTT. Residues: CRLDTQYF.

Details on this clone: Other nucleotide sequences from this sample produce the same CDR3. The chain uses TRBV7-2 and TRBJ2-7; a possible D gene is TRBD2 (5 bases). The CDR3 spans 12 residues. The V end was cut by 1 base, the J end by 7 bases, with 8 bases between. Germline V CDR1 and CDR2: SGHTA, FQGNSA. CDR3 loop: CASSLVRGEQYF. CDR3 DNA sequence: TGTGCCAGCAGCTTAGTACGGGGAGAGCAGTACTTC.

This clone showed up just once. The V gene is TRBV11-2, the J gene TRBJ2-2; unclear D gene. Germline V gene lookup returns CDR1 SGHAT and CDR2 FQNNGV. There are 16 residues in the CDR3. The V end was cut by 1 base, the J end by 3 bases, with 12 bases between. CDR3 residues: CASSLVPHPDTGELFF. The CDR3 DNA reads as TGTGCCAGCAGCTTAGTCCCACACCCCGACACCGGGGAGCTGTTTTTT.

This clone was counted once. J is TRBJ1-5 and V is TRBV25-1, with 8 nucleotides matching TRBD1. This CDR3 is built from 15 residues. The V and J ends lost 4 bases and 4 bases, in that order; junction bases with no gene match: 6. Germline loops: CDR1 MGHDK, CDR2 SYGVNS. DNA of the CDR3: TGTGCCAGCAGTGGCTTACGACAGGGGAATCAGCCCCAGCATTTT. As protein: CASSGLRQGNQPQHF.

The chain's CDR3 is CASIAGARDTQYF. As DNA, the CDR3 is TGTGCCAGTATAGCGGGAGCGCGGGATACGCAGTATTTT. The chain employs TRBV6-4 and TRBJ2-3, with 9 bases that match TRBD2. The CDR3 runs 13 residues. Trimming cost V 9 bases and J 6 bases; bases outside gene matches: 7. The germline V gene encodes CDR1 MRHNA and CDR2 SNTAGT.

J is TRBJ1-4 and V is TRBV7-9; 9 bases agree with TRBD1. Unmatched junction bases numbered 4, after V lost 3 bases and J lost 5 bases. Germline values: CDR1 SEHNR, CDR2 FQNEAQ (reference sequence). There are 15 residues in the CDR3. Here the CDR3 DNA reads TGTGCCAGCAGCTTTGAGGGACAGGGAAATGAAAAACTGTTTTTT. It codes for CASSFEGQGNEKLFF.

V gene TRBV4-1 combines with J gene TRBJ2-3; 10 bases align to TRBD1. The CDR3 is 18 amino acids. In germline, CDR1 is MGHRA, CDR2 YSYEKL. The trim removed 1 base at V and 0 bases at J, leaving 7 bases unmatched. Here the CDR3 DNA reads TGCGCCAGCAGCCAAGTAGGACAGGGGGGATTTAGCACAGATACGCAGTATTTT. Protein sequence: CASSQVGQGGFSTDTQYF.

The chain uses TRBV28 and TRBJ2-5; 9 nucleotides agree with TRBD2. The CDR3 has 13 amino acids. CDR1 is MDHEN, CDR2 SYDVKM, per germline. Trimming removed 7 bases from V and 5 bases from J; junction bases left unmatched: 5. The CDR3 DNA reads as TGTGCCAGCATCCCAAGCGGGGGGGAGACCCAGTACTTC. This codes for CASIPSGGETQYF.

The genes are TRBV9 and TRBJ2-5; TRBD1 is a possible D gene (6 bases). CDR3 length: 13 residues. CDR1 SGDLS and CDR2 YYNGEE come from the germline V gene. Trimming removed 4 bases from V and 5 bases from J, with 12 bases in between. In DNA form, the CDR3 reads TGTGCCAGCAGCAGGGGGTTGGAGGAGACCCAGTACTTC. Residues: CASSRGLEETQYF.

This chain connects TRBV5-4 to TRBJ2-3; D unclear. The V gene's germline CDR1 is SGHNT and CDR2 YYREEE (reference sequence). The ends were cut back, 2 bases at V and 0 bases at J, with 10 bases in the middle. This CDR3 region has 15 residues. The CDR3 reads CASSLQLYSTDTQYF. As DNA, the CDR3 is TGTGCCAGCAGCTTACAGCTGTACAGCACAGATACGCAGTATTTT.

This clone was counted once. V and J are TRBV10-3 and TRBJ1-4, with unresolved D. The CDR3 covers 12 residues. The germline gives CDR1 ENHRY, CDR2 SYGVKD. The germline V and J ends were trimmed by 8 bases and 8 bases, with 12 bases remaining between them. The CDR3: CAISREREKLFF. The CDR3 DNA reads TGTGCCATCTCCCGGGAGCGGGAAAAACTGTTTTTT.

This chain connects TRBV19 to TRBJ2-2; D might be TRBD1 (6 bases). Germline V gene lookup returns CDR1 LNHDA and CDR2 SQIVND (reference sequence). This CDR3 is built from 14 residues. V dropped 8 bases and J dropped 5 bases, with 15 bases sitting between them. The CDR3 nucleotides are TGTGCCAGTCGGATGGACAGTACTACCGGGGAGCTGTTTTTT. It encodes CASRMDSTTGELFF.